Below, one T cell receptor (beta chain) is given with its context. How the authors handled the data: Amplification from reference gene primers served as the basis for estimated nucleated cell counts. Assay used: immunoSEQ multiplex PCR; TCRdb lists only in-frame clones, some missing. V and J calls and clone size are copied from that table; D and trimming were computed from the DNA. Among around 20,000 clones, approximately 90% were seen once, and the ten largest hold about 8%. The sample is drawn from a study of blood T cell repertoires in COVID-19. After removal of 2 bases from V and 5 bases from J, the junction contained 6 bases not matched to a gene. CDR3 length equals 14 residues. Germline lookup yields CDR1 LNHDA and CDR2 SQIVND (reference sequence).

This sequence joins TRBV19 and TRBJ2-7; 7 positions match TRBD2. Input material: peripheral blood. The clonotype originates from a human donor with active COVID-19. The donor label of this sample is uncertain. CDR3 protein: CASSILGRFDEQYF. CDR3 sequence (DNA): TGTGCCAGTAGTATACTCGGGAGGTTCGACGAGCAGTACTTC.